Shown below are 27 T cell receptor beta chains from a single sample sequenced in a study of OX40 agonist ivuxolimab in advanced cancers. Clones were read by immunoSEQ multiplex PCR, and TCRdb kept only the in-frame ones, dropping some. The data show approximately 70,000 clones, around 90% seen once. The sequences come from CD4+ or CD8+ T cells sorted from blood, collected in a trial of the OX40 agonist ivuxolimab. The receptors were sampled from an adult with an advanced solid tumor such as melanoma, head and neck, liver or kidney cancer.

The CDR3, as DNA: TGTGCCAGCAGCCCGGGGGGGACAGGGGGTTCCTACGAGCAGTACTTC. Residues: CASSPGGTGGSYEQYF. This chain uses TRBV5-4 with TRBJ2-7, with TRBD1 identical over 11 bases. The CDR3 has 16 residues. The J segment lost 1 base and the V segment lost 4 bases, leaving 7 bases of the junction unmatched. The germline CDR1 and CDR2 sequences are SGHNT and YYREEE (reference sequence).

The chain has TRBV7-2 and TRBJ2-1; D is possibly TRBD1 or TRBD2 (6 bases each). From germline, CDR1 is SGHTA and CDR2 FQGNSA. V was cut by 4 bases and J by 8 bases, with 18 bases left in between. There are 15 residues in the CDR3. The chain's CDR3 is CASSSAGAGEDEQFF. DNA for the CDR3: TGTGCCAGCAGCTCGGCAGGGGCAGGGGAGGATGAGCAGTTCTTC. Filled out from reference TRBV7-2 and TRBJ2-1, the complete variable domain reads GAGVSQSPSNKVTEKGKDVELRCDPISGHTALYWYRQSLGQGLEFLIYFQGNSAPDKSGLPSDRFSAERTGGSVSTLTIQRTQQEDSAVYLCASSSAGAGEDEQFFGPGTRLTVL.

This chain connects TRBV4-2 to TRBJ2-1, with 7 bases fitting TRBD1. Per the germline V gene, CDR1 is LGHNA and CDR2 is YNFKEQ. J was trimmed by 3 bases and V by 0 bases; bases with no gene match: 2. The CDR3 length is 15 residues. Here the CDR3 DNA reads TGTGCCAGCAGCCAAGATCAGGGGGACTACAATGAGCAGTTCTTC. This encodes CASSQDQGDYNEQFF.

This rearrangement joins TRBV5-4 to TRBJ1-2, with 7 bases aligning to TRBD1. V trimming: 4 bases; J trimming: 4 bases; junction bases outside the gene matches: 13. This CDR3 spans 16 amino acids. Germline V gives CDR1 SGHNT, CDR2 YYREEE (reference sequence). The CDR3 is CASSKETNRGPYGYTF. CDR3 nucleotide sequence: TGTGCCAGCAGCAAGGAAACCAACAGGGGTCCCTATGGCTACACCTTC.

This sequence joins TRBV18 and TRBJ1-4, with 11 positions matching TRBD1. CDR3 length equals 16 residues. J was trimmed by 5 bases and V by 1 base; bases with no gene match: 3. In germline, CDR1 is KGHSH, CDR2 LQKENI. DNA of the CDR3: TGTGCCAGCTCACCACTGAGGGACAGGGGGAATGAAAAACTGTTTTTT. Its protein product is CASSPLRDRGNEKLFF.

The genes are TRBV7-2 and TRBJ2-3; D not certain. Germline V lookup: CDR1 SGHTA, CDR2 FQGNSA. CDR3 length equals 14 residues. V was shortened by 5 bases and J by 0 bases, with 9 bases between the two germline ends. The CDR3 region is CASSGDGSTDTQYF. The DNA for the CDR3 is TGTGCCAGCAGCGGGGATGGGAGCACAGATACGCAGTATTTT.

The chain employs TRBV6-5 and TRBJ1-3, with unresolved D. Between the trimmed V and J ends, which lost 2 bases and 1 base, there was a span of 6 bases. There are 14 residues in the CDR3. Germline lookup yields CDR1 MNHEY and CDR2 SVGAGI. The CDR3 sequence is CASSYRESGNTIYF. CDR3 bases: TGTGCCAGCAGTTACCGGGAATCTGGAAACACCATATATTTT.

The chain couples TRBV14 to TRBJ2-2, with 7 bases matching TRBD2. The length of the CDR3 is 14 residues. The germline V gene encodes CDR1 SGHDN and CDR2 FVKESK. J was trimmed by 4 bases and V by 4 bases; bases with no gene match: 3. For the CDR3, the DNA is TGTGCCAGCAGCCCTAGCGGTCTCACCGGGGAGCTGTTTTTT. Translating gives CASSPSGLTGELFF.

The genes are TRBV28 and TRBJ2-1; 7 bases match TRBD2. The CDR3 has 15 amino acids. J lost 7 bases, V lost 6 bases, and 12 bases had no gene match. Germline CDR1 MDHEN, CDR2 SYDVKM. The CDR3 is CASRAGGSGWNEQFF. CDR3 sequence (DNA): TGTGCCAGCAGGGCGGGCGGGAGTGGTTGGAATGAGCAGTTCTTC.

This chain connects TRBV28 to TRBJ1-1; TRBD1 matches 8 bases. CDR3 size: 15 residues. Trimming cost V 5 bases and J 2 bases; bases outside gene matches: 7. Germline CDR1 and CDR2: MDHEN and SYDVKM. The CDR3: CASSSGAGGNTEAFF. CDR3 nucleotides: TGTGCCAGCAGTAGTGGGGCAGGGGGCAACACTGAAGCTTTCTTT.

This clone has just a few counts. The V call is TRBV9, the J call TRBJ2-3, with D unclear. Germline CDR1 SGDLS, CDR2 YYNGEE. The CDR3 runs to 14 residues. Between the trimmed V and J ends, which lost 0 bases and 3 bases, there was a span of 8 bases. The CDR3 reads CASSVESSTDTQYF. The CDR3 nucleotides read TGTGCCAGCAGCGTAGAAAGTAGTACAGATACGCAGTATTTT.

The genes are TRBV6-6 and TRBJ2-2; either TRBD1 or TRBD2 may supply D (5 bases each). The length of the CDR3 is 15 residues. Germline V lookup: CDR1 MNHNY, CDR2 SVGAGI (reference sequence). V lost 2 bases to trimming and J lost 0 bases, with 7 bases between them. CDR3 coding DNA: TGTGCCAGCAGTTACGGGACGTCGAACACCGGGGAGCTGTTTTTT. Its protein product is CASSYGTSNTGELFF.

This chain links TRBV14 with TRBJ1-3; D unclear. Germline V lookup: CDR1 SGHDN, CDR2 FVKESK. CDR3 length equals 15 residues. V dropped 1 base and J dropped 4 bases, with 11 bases sitting between them. The CDR3 here is CASSQVSRGGNTIYF. The CDR3 coding sequence is TGTGCCAGCAGCCAAGTATCCCGAGGAGGAAACACCATATATTTT.

The chain links TRBV19 to TRBJ2-7; either TRBD1 or TRBD2 may supply D (6 bases each). Trimming left V 2 bases short and J 4 bases short, with 21 bases between. The CDR3 runs 17 residues. Germline CDR1 reads LNHDA; CDR2 reads SQIVND (reference sequence). CDR3 region: CASSIFGGKKRLYEQYF. The CDR3 DNA reads TGTGCCAGTAGTATATTCGGGGGCAAGAAACGACTTTACGAGCAGTACTTC.

V is TRBV18 and J is TRBJ1-3; D ambiguous. Germline V gene sequence: CDR1 KGHSH, CDR2 LQKENI. The CDR3 runs 17 residues. The ends were cut back, 2 bases at V and 0 bases at J, with 14 bases in the middle. CDR3 region: CASSPTSWPSSGNTIYF. In DNA form, the CDR3 reads TGTGCCAGCTCACCAACATCTTGGCCGAGCTCTGGAAACACCATATATTTT.

V is TRBV14 and J is TRBJ2-1, with TRBD2 matching 10 bases. Germline V gene lookup returns CDR1 SGHDN and CDR2 FVKESK. The CDR3 sequence is 17 residues long. V lost 0 bases, J lost 8 bases, and 10 bases stayed unmatched. The DNA of the CDR3 is TGTGCCAGCAGCCAAGAGATGTACCTAGCGGGAGCCCATGAGCAGTTCTTC. It is translated as CASSQEMYLAGAHEQFF.

The genes are TRBV7-9 and TRBJ2-5; 12 positions agree with TRBD2. The CDR3 runs to 19 residues. Trimming at V came to 5 bases and at J to 2 bases, leaving 15 bases not matched to a gene. CDR1 and CDR2 from the germline V gene are SEHNR and FQNEAQ (reference sequence). The CDR3, as DNA: TGTGCCAGCAGCCCCTCCTCTAACCTAGCGGGAGGGTCTCAAGAGACCCAGTACTTC. Translating it yields CASSPSSNLAGGSQETQYF.

This chain joins TRBV6-6 and TRBJ2-1; D not resolved. Germline V lookup: CDR1 MNHNY, CDR2 SVGAGI (reference sequence). V lost 7 bases and J lost 4, with 11 bases in between. The CDR3 sequence is 13 residues long. The DNA of the CDR3 is TGTGCCAGCACCCCCGCAGGATACAATGAGCAGTTCTTC. Amino acid sequence: CASTPAGYNEQFF.

The chain joins TRBV5-6 to TRBJ1-1; D might be TRBD1 (6 bases). Germline CDR1 is SGHDT and CDR2 is YYEEEE. The CDR3 is made up of 15 amino acids. The V end was cut by 2 bases, the J end by 0 bases, with 11 bases between. The DNA for the CDR3 is TGTGCCAGCAGCTTCTCCGACAGGTTGAACACTGAAGCTTTCTTT. Translation: CASSFSDRLNTEAFF.

The rearrangement uses TRBV5-1 and TRBJ2-1, with TRBD2 matching 9 bases. Per the germline V gene, CDR1 is SGHRS and CDR2 is YFSETQ. CDR3 size: 15 residues. J lost 7 bases, V lost 3 bases, and 8 bases had no gene match. The CDR3 coding sequence is TGCGCCAGCAGCTCGGGGGCGGGAGGGTGGAATGAGCAGTTCTTC. Translation gives CASSSGAGGWNEQFF.

The chain has TRBV15 and TRBJ2-1, with 11 bases lining up with TRBD1. The germline V gene encodes CDR1 LNHNV and CDR2 YYDKDF (reference sequence). J lost 10 bases, V lost 3 bases, and 5 bases had no gene match. CDR3 length equals 14 residues. In nucleotides, the CDR3 is TGTGCCACCAGCAGGGGACAGGGGGAAACCGAGCAGTTCTTC. As protein: CATSRGQGETEQFF.

V is TRBV7-9 and J is TRBJ2-7; unclear D gene. The germline V and J ends were trimmed by 5 bases and 4 bases, with 9 bases remaining between them. CDR1 and CDR2 (germline): SEHNR, FQNEAQ (reference sequence). The CDR3 has 12 residues. CDR3 bases: TGTGCCAGCAGCCCGCAGTATTACGAGCAGTACTTC. It codes for CASSPQYYEQYF.

CDR3 coding DNA: TGTGCCAGCTCACCTATCCCCGGGACAGCTAACAACGTCCTGACTTTC. Amino acid sequence: CASSPIPGTANNVLTF. J is TRBJ2-6 and V is TRBV18, with TRBD1 matching 7 bases. In germline, CDR1 is KGHSH, CDR2 LQKENI. V lost 3 bases, J lost 9 bases, and 11 bases stayed unmatched. The length of the CDR3 is 16 residues.

This clone turned up a few times. The chain combines TRBV5-1 with TRBJ1-4; the match to TRBD1 covers 8 bases. This CDR3 region has 15 residues. Germline V gene data show CDR1 as SGHRS and CDR2 as YFSETQ. Germline trimming cut 4 bases from V and 10 bases from J; bases unmatched to any gene: 12. CDR3 sequence (DNA): TGCGCCAGCAGCCCCCAATCGGACAGGGATGGAAAACTGTTTTTT. It encodes CASSPQSDRDGKLFF.

The CDR3 spells CASSYFQVKGNTEAFF. Written as DNA, the CDR3 is TGTGCCAGCAGTTACTTCCAGGTAAAGGGGAACACTGAAGCTTTCTTT. The genes are TRBV6-5 and TRBJ1-1; D remains unclear. The CDR3 is made up of 16 amino acids. Trimming took 1 base from V and 1 from J, leaving 13 bases between them. Germline values: CDR1 MNHEY, CDR2 SVGAGI.

This rearrangement joins TRBV19 to TRBJ1-5; D is unclear. The length of the CDR3 is 15 residues. From germline, CDR1 is LNHDA and CDR2 SQIVND (reference sequence). V dropped 3 bases and J dropped 0 bases, with 9 bases sitting between them. The CDR3 is CASSIGGNSNQPQHF. In nucleotides, the CDR3 is TGTGCCAGTAGTATCGGCGGGAATAGCAATCAGCCCCAGCATTTT.

The chain is built from TRBV19 and TRBJ2-2, with 9 bases fitting TRBD2. The CDR3 contains 14 residues. Trimming cost V 8 bases and J 5 bases; bases outside gene matches: 6. From germline, CDR1 is LNHDA and CDR2 SQIVND (reference sequence). The CDR3 sequence: CASSAGGPTGELFF. The CDR3 DNA reads as TGTGCCAGTTCCGCGGGAGGGCCTACCGGGGAGCTGTTTTTT.